The 10 T cell receptor beta chains below were found in one sample sequenced in a study of blood T cell repertoires in COVID-19. The protocol was immunoSEQ multiplex PCR, while the TCRdb copy is restricted to in-frame clones and leaves out a portion. The sample contains some 250,000 clones, around 86% of which appear only once. Sequencing was performed on PBMCs or T cells enriched from blood (not recorded which). These receptor sequences come from a man aged 18 to 30 who had recovered from COVID-19.

The genes are TRBV5-1 and TRBJ2-2; 7 bases are a match to TRBD2. V dropped 1 base and J dropped 5; count of bases not matched to a gene: 14. The germline gives CDR1 SGHRS, CDR2 YFSETQ. This CDR3 is 18 amino acids long. Here the CDR3 DNA reads TGCGCCAGCAGCTTGACAACTACTACCGGACTAGAGACCGGGGAGCTGTTTTTT. This codes for CASSLTTTTGLETGELFF.

J is TRBJ1-2 and V is TRBV12-3 or TRBV12-4; possibly TRBD1 for D (6 bases). The CDR3 length is 13 residues. V lost 5 bases, J lost 4 bases, and 11 bases lay in between. CDR3 sequence reads: CASSQQGAYGYTF. The CDR3 nucleotides read TGTGCCAGCAGTCAACAGGGCGCCTATGGCTACACCTTC.

The chain joins TRBV29-1 to TRBJ1-1; 8 positions match TRBD1. The CDR3 spans 13 residues. Germline V gene lookup returns CDR1 SQVTM and CDR2 ANQGSEA. Germline trimming cut 8 bases from V and 1 base from J; bases unmatched to any gene: 6. CDR3 sequence: CSYGDRQNTEAFF. CDR3 in DNA: TGCAGCTATGGGGACAGGCAGAACACTGAAGCTTTCTTT.

V and J are TRBV5-1 and TRBJ1-2; a possible D gene is TRBD1 (5 bases). Germline-derived CDR1 and CDR2 are SGHRS and YFSETQ. V gave up 4 bases and J gave up 5 bases, with 18 bases separating them. CDR3 size: 15 residues. DNA for the CDR3: TGCGCCAGCAGCCTAGACAGTGAGCGGGGGTATGGCTACACCTTC. This gives the protein CASSLDSERGYGYTF.

This sequence joins TRBV3-1 (or the pseudogene TRBV3-2) and TRBJ1-5; D is perhaps TRBD1 (6 bases). The CDR3 totals 13 residues. Trimming left V 6 bases short and J 7 bases short, with 13 bases between. The germline V gene has CDR1 LGHDT and CDR2 YNNKEL (reference sequence). This CDR3 is CASSFQGHQPQHF. The CDR3 nucleotides are TGTGCCAGCAGTTTTCAGGGACACCAGCCCCAGCATTTT.

CDR3 sequence: CASSPSVQAIYGYTF. CDR3 bases: TGTGCCAGCAGCCCGTCGGTCCAGGCTATCTATGGCTACACCTTC. The chain combines TRBV7-8 with TRBJ1-2; no clear D gene. The CDR3 extends over 15 amino acids. Germline lookup yields CDR1 SGHVS and CDR2 FQNEAQ. The ends were cut back, 5 bases at V and 4 bases at J, with 17 bases in the middle.

This clone showed up just once. The CDR3 DNA follows: TGTGCCAGCAGCCGGACTAGCGGGGACAATGAGCAGTTCTTC. It codes for CASSRTSGDNEQFF. The chain has TRBV4-2 and TRBJ2-1, with TRBD2 matching over 12 bases. Germline assignment: CDR1 LGHNA and CDR2 YNFKEQ. This CDR3 comprises 14 residues. Trimming at V came to 4 bases and at J to 5 bases, leaving 0 bases not matched to a gene.

The rearrangement uses TRBV19 and TRBJ2-7, with D tentatively TRBD2 (6 bases). CDR3 size: 15 residues. Trimming took 6 bases from V and 2 from J, leaving 17 bases between them. In germline, CDR1 is LNHDA, CDR2 SQIVND (reference sequence). The CDR3 nucleotides read TGTGCCAGTAGCAACCAGCGGCGGGACGCCTACGAGCAGTACTTC. This codes for CASSNQRRDAYEQYF.

This chain links TRBV11-2 with TRBJ1-3; D possibly corresponds to TRBD1 (6 bases). The CDR3 length is 15 residues. The V and J ends lost 3 bases and 0 bases respectively, with 9 bases between them. Looked up from germline, CDR1 is SGHAT and CDR2 is FQNNGV. For the CDR3, the DNA is TGTGCCAGCAGCTTCTCAGGGGACTCTGGAAACACCATATATTTT. As protein: CASSFSGDSGNTIYF.

The chain couples TRBV28 to TRBJ2-1; TRBD2 matches at 7 bases. Trimming took 3 bases from V and 8 from J; bases not matched to a gene: 7. The CDR3 is 14 amino acids. Germline loops: CDR1 MDHEN, CDR2 SYDVKM. The CDR3 here is CASSFRGSLDEQFF. As DNA, the CDR3 is TGTGCCAGCAGTTTCCGCGGGAGTCTTGATGAGCAGTTCTTC.